These 6 T cell receptor beta chains came from one sample sequenced in a study of cytomegalovirus exposure and HLA in healthy donors. Both 60 Vbeta primers and 13 Jbeta primers went into the PCR. Repertoires were generated with immunoSEQ multiplex PCR, while TCRdb's copy carries only in-frame clones and drops some. The sample lists roughly 150,000 clones, about 83% occurring once. The sequenced sample was PBMCs. The receptor set was obtained from a man aged 35-49 years in good health and CMV-seropositive.

A single count supports this clone. The chain employs TRBV28 and TRBJ2-7; 9 bases match TRBD2. Germline assignment: CDR1 MDHEN and CDR2 SYDVKM. The CDR3 covers 13 residues. V was clipped by 5 bases and J by 5 bases; unmatched bases: 4. In DNA, the CDR3 is TGTGCCAGCAGTAGCGGGAGGCGGAACGAGCAGTACTTC. Its protein is CASSSGRRNEQYF.

The chain couples TRBV6-6 to TRBJ1-1; D remains ambiguous. Germline V gives CDR1 MNHNY, CDR2 SVGAGI (reference sequence). The CDR3 is 12 amino acids. V gave up 7 bases and J gave up 7 bases, with 13 bases separating them. The CDR3 DNA reads as TGTGCCAGCACTGGAGGGCGCTATGAAGCTTTCTTT. The encoded protein is CASTGGRYEAFF.

This clone was detected only a few times. This chain joins TRBV4-1 and TRBJ1-5; 8 bases agree with TRBD1. Germline loops: CDR1 MGHRA, CDR2 YSYEKL. Trimming cost V 1 base and J 3 bases; bases outside gene matches: 11. The CDR3 consists of 18 residues. CDR3 loop: CASSQGPIDRGFNQPQHF. CDR3 in DNA: TGCGCCAGCAGCCAAGGTCCAATCGACAGGGGATTCAATCAGCCCCAGCATTTT.

The J gene is TRBJ1-5, the V gene TRBV19; no clear D. The CDR3 consists of 15 residues. Deletions cut 2 bases from V and 6 bases from J, with 14 bases between. Germline-derived CDR1 and CDR2 are LNHDA and SQIVND (reference sequence). CDR3: CASSITWSGGQPQHF. The CDR3 DNA is TGTGCCAGTAGTATAACCTGGAGTGGCGGTCAGCCCCAGCATTTT.

The chain uses TRBV11-3 and TRBJ2-1, with a weak D call TRBD1 (6 bases). The germline V gene has CDR1 SGHNT and CDR2 YENEEA. This CDR3 contains 17 residues. With 5 bases removed from V and 2 bases from J, the gap between germline ends came to 19 bases. The CDR3, as DNA: TGTGCCAGCAGCCCGTCGGAGAGGGCAGGGGCCTACAATGAGCAGTTCTTC. It specifies CASSPSERAGAYNEQFF.

This clone was detected a few times. The rearrangement uses TRBV19 and TRBJ1-5; D remains unclear. Germline loops: CDR1 LNHDA, CDR2 SQIVND (reference sequence). This CDR3 is built from 14 residues. V gave up 10 bases and J gave up 0 bases, with 13 bases separating them. CDR3 bases: TGTGCCACATCTCAGGACTATAGCAATCAGCCCCAGCATTTT. It translates to CATSQDYSNQPQHF.